This entry lists 22 T cell receptor beta chains sequenced from one sample in a study of blood T cell repertoires in COVID-19. Sequencing was performed with immunoSEQ multiplex PCR; in TCRdb, only in-frame clones are kept and a portion is missing. The table shows around 160,000 clones, with roughly 87% occurring only once. The sample was PBMCs or T cells enriched from blood (not recorded which). These receptors were taken from a woman aged 40 to 50 who had been exposed to COVID-19.

The J gene is TRBJ2-7, the V gene TRBV19; D is perhaps TRBD1 (6 bases). The CDR3 contains 13 residues. Trimming took off 3 bases at V and 4 bases at J, with 10 bases between the two ends. In germline, CDR1 is LNHDA, CDR2 SQIVND (reference sequence). The CDR3 nucleotides are TGTGCCAGTAGTATGGGACAACTGTACGAGCAGTACTTC. The encoded protein is CASSMGQLYEQYF.

This chain joins TRBV28 and TRBJ1-1; 7 bases align to TRBD1. The germline CDR1 and CDR2 sequences are MDHEN and SYDVKM. V lost 8 bases and J lost 0; bases outside the gene matches: 3. The CDR3 loop spans 13 amino acids. This chain's CDR3 is CASEGQLNTEAFF. The DNA of the CDR3 is TGTGCCAGCGAGGGACAGTTGAACACTGAAGCTTTCTTT. Supplemented by reference TRBV28 and TRBJ1-1, the full variable domain reads DVKVTQSSRYLVKRTGEKVFLECVQDMDHENMFWYRQDPGLGLRLIYFSYDVKMKEKGDIPEGYSVSREKKERFSLILESASTNQTSMYLCASEGQLNTEAFFGQGTRLTVV.

The J gene is TRBJ1-1, the V gene TRBV28; D is unclear. V shed 6 bases and J shed 4 bases, with 18 bases lying between them. The CDR3 contains 15 residues. CDR1 is MDHEN and CDR2 is SYDVKM in the germline V gene. Here the CDR3 reads CASSPPGGSGTEAFF. The CDR3 DNA sequence: TGTGCCAGCAGCCCCCCCGGTGGGTCGGGCACTGAAGCTTTCTTT.

The rearrangement joins TRBV27 to TRBJ2-7, with D perhaps TRBD2 (5 bases). V was trimmed by 9 bases and J by 0 bases, leaving 15 bases between them. Germline CDR1 MNHEY, CDR2 SMNVEV (reference sequence). CDR3 size: 14 residues. The CDR3 reads CASRLAGSSYEQYF. CDR3 in DNA: TGTGCCAGTCGCCTAGCAGGTAGCTCCTACGAGCAGTACTTC.

J is TRBJ1-1 and V is TRBV5-1; D not resolved. This CDR3 is 14 amino acids long. Per the germline V gene, CDR1 is SGHRS and CDR2 is YFSETQ. Trimming removed 3 bases from V and 3 bases from J, with 12 bases in between. For the CDR3, the DNA is TGCGCCAGCAGCTCGACCGGGAGGGACACTGAAGCTTTCTTT. Protein: CASSSTGRDTEAFF.

V gene TRBV2 combines with J gene TRBJ1-3; D unclear. The CDR3 contains 16 residues. From germline, CDR1 is SNHLY and CDR2 FYNNEI. The V end lost 2 bases, the J end lost 2 bases, and 13 bases lay between the germline ends. This CDR3 reads CASSERRSLAGNTIYF. The CDR3 region has the DNA TGTGCCAGCAGTGAAAGGCGGAGCCTGGCTGGAAACACCATATATTTT.

CDR3 DNA: TGCGCCAGCAGCCAAGTGGGGGCCGACAACGAGCAGTACTTC. Its protein is CASSQVGADNEQYF. The chain joins TRBV4-3 to TRBJ2-7; possibly TRBD1 for D (6 bases). Deletions cut 1 base from V and 5 bases from J, with 12 bases between. The CDR3 totals 14 residues. Germline values: CDR1 LGHNA, CDR2 YSLEER.

The chain links TRBV7-3 to TRBJ2-1; TRBD2 matches 7 bases. Losses at the gene ends were 4 bases for V and 8 bases for J; bases not matched to a gene: 2. The CDR3 consists of 12 residues. Germline V gives CDR1 SGHTA, CDR2 FQGTGA. DNA of the CDR3: TGTGCCAGCAGCTATGGACTAGATGAGCAGTTCTTC. It specifies CASSYGLDEQFF.

The chain joins TRBV5-1 to TRBJ2-3, with TRBD2 identical over 8 bases. Germline CDR1 reads SGHRS; CDR2 reads YFSETQ. This CDR3 is 15 amino acids long. The J segment lost 1 base and the V segment lost 7 bases, leaving 8 bases of the junction unmatched. The chain's CDR3 is CASASGRGGTDTQYF. As DNA, the CDR3 is TGCGCCAGCGCCTCGGGGCGGGGGGGCACAGATACGCAGTATTTT.

In its sample, this clone was seen once. V is TRBV5-1 and J is TRBJ2-5; no definite D call. Trimming pared 1 base from V and 0 bases from J, leaving 7 bases between. This CDR3 comprises 14 residues. Germline V lookup: CDR1 SGHRS, CDR2 YFSETQ. CDR3 bases: TGCGCCAGCAGCTTGACAGCAAACCAAGAGACCCAGTACTTC. This gives the protein CASSLTANQETQYF.

The genes are TRBV19 and TRBJ1-4; D is unresolved. Trimming removed 0 bases from V and 9 bases from J, with 11 bases in between. The CDR3 runs 14 residues. CDR1 and CDR2 (germline): LNHDA, SQIVND (reference sequence). Here the CDR3 DNA reads TGTGCCAGTAGTATAGACGGGTTTGGAAAAAAACTGTTTTTT. Amino acid sequence: CASSIDGFGKKLFF.

The chain recombines TRBV10-3 with TRBJ1-1, with TRBD1 as a possible D gene (6 bases). Germline values: CDR1 ENHRY, CDR2 SYGVKD. V lost 2 bases and J 5 bases, leaving 9 bases between the germline ends. CDR3 length equals 13 residues. CDR3 amino acids: CAISERDKTEAFF. The CDR3 DNA is TGTGCCATCAGTGAGAGGGACAAAACTGAAGCTTTCTTT.

The chain recombines TRBV2 with TRBJ2-7, with D tentatively TRBD2 (6 bases). The germline V and J ends were trimmed by 8 bases and 5 bases, with 10 bases remaining between them. The V gene's germline CDR1 is SNHLY and CDR2 FYNNEI. The CDR3 covers 11 residues. The CDR3 nucleotides are TGTGCCAGCGGACCGGGGGACGAGCAGTACTTC. Encoded protein: CASGPGDEQYF.

The rearrangement uses TRBV5-4 and TRBJ1-6, with D unresolved. Trimming took off 2 bases at V and 4 bases at J, with 10 bases between the two ends. This CDR3 has 15 amino acids. Germline V gives CDR1 SGHNT, CDR2 YYREEE (reference sequence). DNA of the CDR3: TGTGCCAGCAGCTTTCTCGGAGGTTATAATTCACCCCTCCACTTT. Translation gives CASSFLGGYNSPLHF.

The chain is built from TRBV25-1 and TRBJ1-2; D gene uncertain. Trimming pared 3 bases from V and 5 bases from J, leaving 10 bases between. The CDR3 extends over 13 amino acids. CDR1 and CDR2 (germline): MGHDK, SYGVNS. This CDR3 is CASSDAQLYGYTF. The CDR3 DNA reads as TGTGCCAGCAGTGACGCACAGCTTTATGGCTACACCTTC.

The table lists this clone with a few counts. This chain uses TRBV28 with TRBJ1-2, with 7 bases matching TRBD1. CDR3 length: 12 residues. Germline V gives CDR1 MDHEN, CDR2 SYDVKM. V dropped 8 bases and J dropped 8; count of bases not matched to a gene: 8. CDR3 sequence: CASVAGGLGYTF. The CDR3 DNA follows: TGTGCCAGCGTAGCAGGGGGTTTGGGCTACACCTTC.

The V call is TRBV7-7, the J call TRBJ2-5, with 7 nucleotides matching TRBD1. Germline trimming cut 5 bases from V and 3 bases from J; bases unmatched to any gene: 15. CDR1 SSHAT and CDR2 FNYEAQ come from the germline V gene (reference sequence). This CDR3 comprises 17 residues. This CDR3 is CASSHRQGQFSEETQYF. CDR3 sequence (DNA): TGTGCCAGCAGCCATAGACAGGGTCAGTTTTCGGAAGAGACCCAGTACTTC.

This chain joins TRBV5-4 and TRBJ2-7, with 9 positions matching TRBD1. The CDR3 loop spans 15 amino acids. Looked up from germline, CDR1 is SGHNT and CDR2 is YYREEE (reference sequence). V gave up 2 bases and J gave up 6 bases; unmatched junction bases: 9. As DNA, the CDR3 is TGTGCCAGCAGCTTCGCCCGGGACAGGGTTTCCGAGCAGTACTTC. Translated, it gives CASSFARDRVSEQYF.

The chain joins TRBV6-5 to TRBJ1-5, with D perhaps matching TRBD1 (5 bases). The germline V gene has CDR1 MNHEY and CDR2 SVGAGI. With 0 bases removed from V and 4 bases from J, the gap between germline ends came to 10 bases. The CDR3 covers 15 residues. The CDR3 bases are TGTGCCAGCAGTTACTCGATACGGGGGAATCAGCCCCAGCATTTT. Its protein product is CASSYSIRGNQPQHF.

The chain combines TRBV5-6 with TRBJ1-1, with unresolved D. The CDR3 extends over 15 amino acids. The V and J ends lost 1 base and 1 base respectively, with 11 bases between them. Per germline, CDR1 SGHDT and CDR2 YYEEEE. DNA of the CDR3: TGTGCCAGCAGCTTGCCCCCCACACGGAACACTGAAGCTTTCTTT. Amino acid sequence: CASSLPPTRNTEAFF.

This chain connects TRBV5-1 to TRBJ2-3; the match to TRBD2 covers 10 bases. Unmatched junction bases numbered 9, after V lost 4 bases and J lost 4 bases. Germline V CDR1 and CDR2: SGHRS, YFSETQ. The CDR3 sequence is 16 residues long. The CDR3 nucleotides are TGCGCCAGCAGCGGCCCGGTGCTAGCGGGGGCAGATACGCAGTATTTT. It is translated as CASSGPVLAGADTQYF.

V and J are TRBV2 and TRBJ1-2, with TRBD1 matching 7 bases. After removal of 5 bases from V and 0 bases from J, the junction contained 15 bases not matched to a gene. This CDR3 has 18 residues. Germline values: CDR1 SNHLY, CDR2 FYNNEI. CDR3 DNA: TGTGCCAGCAGTTCTCTTAGACAGGGAGGATCTCCTAACTATGGCTACACCTTC. Translation gives CASSSLRQGGSPNYGYTF.